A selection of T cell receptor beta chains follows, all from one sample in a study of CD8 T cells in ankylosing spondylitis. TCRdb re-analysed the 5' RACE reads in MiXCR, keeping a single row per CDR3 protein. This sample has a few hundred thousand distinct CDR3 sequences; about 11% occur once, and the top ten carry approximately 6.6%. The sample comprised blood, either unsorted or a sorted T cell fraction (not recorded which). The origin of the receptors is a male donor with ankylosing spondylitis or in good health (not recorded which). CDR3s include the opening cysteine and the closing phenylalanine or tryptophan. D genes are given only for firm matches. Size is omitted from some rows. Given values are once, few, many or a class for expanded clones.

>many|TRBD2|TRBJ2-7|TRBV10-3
TGTGCCATCAGAACAGTAGCGGGAGAGGGCGTAGAGCAGTACTTC
CAIRTVAGEGVEQYF
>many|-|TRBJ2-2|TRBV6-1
TGTGCCAGCACCGCCCTAATGCAGGGTACCGGGGAGCTGTTTTTT
CASTALMQGTGELFF
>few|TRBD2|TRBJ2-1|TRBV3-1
TGTGCCAGCAGCCAATTGCGGGGGGGCCAGGATGAGCAGTTCTTC
CASSQLRGGQDEQFF
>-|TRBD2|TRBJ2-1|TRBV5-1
TGCGCCAGCAGCTGGAGAGCGGGGGGGTTAGATGAGCAGTTCTTC
CASSWRAGGLDEQFF
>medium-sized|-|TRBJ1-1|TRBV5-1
TGCGCCAGCAGCTTACGGATGAACACTGAAGCTTTCTTT
CASSLRMNTEAFF
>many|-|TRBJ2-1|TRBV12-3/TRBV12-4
TGTGCCAGCACCTCCGCCAATGAGCAGTTCTTC
CASTSANEQFF
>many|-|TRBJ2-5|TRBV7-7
TGTGCCAGCAGCCTAGGCTTTGGTTTGGAGACCCAGTACTTC
CASSLGFGLETQYF
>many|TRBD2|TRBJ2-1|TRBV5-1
TGCGCCAGCAGTTCAGGACTAGCGGGAATCAGCAATGAGCAGTTCTTC
CASSSGLAGISNEQFF
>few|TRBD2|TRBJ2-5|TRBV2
TGTGCCAGCAGTTTCCTACCGCAAGCGGGAGGAATTCAAGAGACCCAGTACTTC
CASSFLPQAGGIQETQYF
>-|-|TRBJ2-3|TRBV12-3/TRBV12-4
TGTGCCAGCAGATCTTCCGAGACTAGTTCTGAAGATACGCAGTATTTT
CASRSSETSSEDTQYF
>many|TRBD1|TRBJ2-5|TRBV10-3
TGTGCCATCAGTGAGTCGAGTGCTGGACAGGCTGTGGAGACCCAGTACTTC
CAISESSAGQAVETQYF
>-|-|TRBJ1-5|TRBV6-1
TGTGCCAGCAGTGCGGTCGCCGGGACACCTAATCAGCCCCAGCATTTT
CASSAVAGTPNQPQHF
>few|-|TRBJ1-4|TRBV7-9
TGTGCCAGCAGCTTATATCAGGGGCAAAATGAAAAACTGTTTTTT
CASSLYQGQNEKLFF
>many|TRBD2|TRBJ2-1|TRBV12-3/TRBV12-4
TGTGCCAGCAGTTCCCCCTACCTAGCGGCCCTCGGGTATGAGCAGTTCTTC
CASSSPYLAALGYEQFF
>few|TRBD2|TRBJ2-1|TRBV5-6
TGTGCCAGCAGTCGGCTAGCGGGAGATGCGGAGTTCTTC
CASSRLAGDAEFF